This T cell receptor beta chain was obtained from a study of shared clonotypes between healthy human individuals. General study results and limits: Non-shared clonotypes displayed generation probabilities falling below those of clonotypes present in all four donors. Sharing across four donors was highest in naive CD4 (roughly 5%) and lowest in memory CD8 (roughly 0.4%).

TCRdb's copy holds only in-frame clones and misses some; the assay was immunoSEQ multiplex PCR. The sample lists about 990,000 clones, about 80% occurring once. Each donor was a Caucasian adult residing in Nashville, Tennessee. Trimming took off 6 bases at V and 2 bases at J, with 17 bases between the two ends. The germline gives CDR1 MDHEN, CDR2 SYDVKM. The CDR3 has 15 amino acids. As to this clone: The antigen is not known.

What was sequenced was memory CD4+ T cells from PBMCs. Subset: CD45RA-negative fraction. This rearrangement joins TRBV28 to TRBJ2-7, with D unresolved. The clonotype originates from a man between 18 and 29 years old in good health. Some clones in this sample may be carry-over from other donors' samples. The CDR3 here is CASSPNLISAYEQYF. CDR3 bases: TGTGCCAGCAGCCCCAACTTAATTTCAGCCTACGAGCAGTACTTC. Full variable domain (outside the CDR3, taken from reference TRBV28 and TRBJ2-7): DVKVTQSSRYLVKRTGEKVFLECVQDMDHENMFWYRQDPGLGLRLIYFSYDVKMKEKGDIPEGYSVSREKKERFSLILESASTNQTSMYLCASSPNLISAYEQYFGPGTRLTVT.